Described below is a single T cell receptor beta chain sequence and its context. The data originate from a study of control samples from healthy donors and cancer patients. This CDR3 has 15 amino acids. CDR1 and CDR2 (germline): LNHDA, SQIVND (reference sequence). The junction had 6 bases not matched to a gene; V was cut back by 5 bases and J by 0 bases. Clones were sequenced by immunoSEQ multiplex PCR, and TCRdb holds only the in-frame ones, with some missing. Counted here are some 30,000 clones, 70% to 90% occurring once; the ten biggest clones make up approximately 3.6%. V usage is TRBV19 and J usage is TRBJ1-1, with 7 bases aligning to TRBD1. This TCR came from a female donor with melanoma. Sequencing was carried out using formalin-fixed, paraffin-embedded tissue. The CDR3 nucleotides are TGTGCCAGTAGTGTAGCCACAGGGGTGAACACTGAAGCTTTCTTT. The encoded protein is CASSVATGVNTEAFF.